This note documents a single TCR beta chain sequence. Profiled with immunoSEQ multiplex PCR; TCRdb holds only in-frame clones, not every one. The sample carries 32,000 or so clones, about 92% recorded once. The CDR3 covers 11 residues. Germline V lookup: CDR1 MNHEY, CDR2 SVGAGI. Trimming shortened V by 7 bases and J by 7 bases, and 11 bases separated the two germline ends. This sample is drawn from a study of T cell changes during pregnancy in multiple sclerosis. The source material was CD8+ T cells from peripheral blood mononuclear cells, sampled in the first trimester of pregnancy. The receptor was derived from a female donor with multiple sclerosis, enrolled in a pregnancy study. V and J are TRBV6-5 and TRBJ2-7; D possibly corresponds to TRBD2 (5 bases). This CDR3 reads CASTDSGEQYF. CDR3 bases: TGTGCCAGCACAGACTCGGGGGAGCAGTACTTC.